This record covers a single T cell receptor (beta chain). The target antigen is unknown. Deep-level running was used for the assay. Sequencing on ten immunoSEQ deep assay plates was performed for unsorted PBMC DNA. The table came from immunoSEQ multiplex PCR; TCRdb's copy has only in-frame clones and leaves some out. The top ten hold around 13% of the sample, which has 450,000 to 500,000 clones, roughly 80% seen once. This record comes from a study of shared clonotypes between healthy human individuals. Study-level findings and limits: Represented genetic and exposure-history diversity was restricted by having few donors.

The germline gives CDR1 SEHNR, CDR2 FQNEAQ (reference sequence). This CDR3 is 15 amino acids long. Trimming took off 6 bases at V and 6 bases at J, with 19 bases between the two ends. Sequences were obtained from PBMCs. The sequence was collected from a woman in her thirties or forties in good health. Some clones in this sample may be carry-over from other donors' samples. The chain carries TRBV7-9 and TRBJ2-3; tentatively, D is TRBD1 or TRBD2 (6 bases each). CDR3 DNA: TGTGCCAGCAGACAGGGAGGCGGGACTGGGGATACGCAGTATTTT. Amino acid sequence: CASRQGGGTGDTQYF.